One and the same sample provided the 23 T cell receptor beta chains below, sequenced in a study of shared clonotypes between healthy human individuals. Naivety among CD8 cells was defined by CD45RO negativity and positive CCR7 selection, thereby excluding terminally differentiated effector memory CD45RA+ cells. Sequencing used immunoSEQ multiplex PCR; TCRdb keeps in-frame clones, though not all of them. Among around 2,000,000 clones listed, about 95% were seen once. The sample comprised naive CD8+ T cells sorted from blood. These receptors all come from a man younger than 35 in good health.

This sequence joins TRBV4-1 and TRBJ2-3; TRBD1 matches 8 bases. Trimming took 2 bases from V and 5 from J; bases not matched to a gene: 9. The CDR3 is made up of 16 amino acids. Germline CDR1 and CDR2: MGHRA and YSYEKL. The CDR3 bases are TGCGCCAGCAGCCAAACCCCGGGACAGGCCCAAGATACGCAGTATTTT. This codes for CASSQTPGQAQDTQYF.

The chain links TRBV14 to TRBJ2-1; D may correspond to TRBD1 or TRBD2 (6 bases each). Germline lookup yields CDR1 SGHDN and CDR2 FVKESK. V lost 0 bases to trimming and J lost 4 bases, with 22 bases between them. CDR3 length equals 19 residues. The CDR3 coding sequence is TGTGCCAGCAGCCAAGATCTTAGCCGGGGGCTAGGGGGTTACAATGAGCAGTTCTTC. It encodes CASSQDLSRGLGGYNEQFF.

The chain couples TRBV10-3 to TRBJ2-6; D remains ambiguous. Germline V gives CDR1 ENHRY, CDR2 SYGVKD. The V end was cut by 0 bases, the J end by 4 bases, with 13 bases between. This CDR3 is built from 17 residues. Here the CDR3 reads CAISESGLGIGANVLTF. The CDR3 DNA sequence: TGTGCCATCAGTGAGTCGGGGTTGGGTATCGGGGCCAACGTCCTGACTTTC.

The chain employs TRBV7-8 and TRBJ1-5, with D possibly matching TRBD1 (5 bases). CDR1 and CDR2 from the germline V gene are SGHVS and FQNEAQ. V lost 5 bases and J 8 bases, leaving 22 bases between the germline ends. This CDR3 is 16 amino acids long. The DNA of the CDR3 is TGTGCCAGCAGCGACGGGACTTCCTCTACGGAGGAGCCCCAGCATTTT. Its translation is CASSDGTSSTEEPQHF. Based on the CDR3 plus reference TRBV7-8 and TRBJ1-5, the full variable domain is GAGVSQSPRYKVAKRGQDVALRCDPISGHVSLFWYQQALGQGPEFLTYFQNEAQLDKSGLPSDRFFAERPEGSVSTLKIQRTQQEDSAVYLCASSDGTSSTEEPQHFGDGTRLSIL.

This clone has just one count. Other DNA sequences from this sample encode an identical CDR3 as well. The chain has TRBV7-9 and TRBJ2-2, with 7 nucleotides matching TRBD2. Germline V gene data show CDR1 as SEHNR and CDR2 as FQNEAQ (reference sequence). V dropped 5 bases and J dropped 5; count of bases not matched to a gene: 5. This CDR3 spans 14 amino acids. The CDR3 sequence is CASSPQGGTGELFF. DNA for the CDR3: TGTGCCAGCAGCCCCCAGGGAGGGACCGGGGAGCTGTTTTTT.

The chain joins TRBV15 to TRBJ1-2, with D possibly TRBD1 on 5 matching bases. The germline V gene encodes CDR1 LNHNV and CDR2 YYDKDF (reference sequence). The CDR3 is made up of 17 amino acids. V was clipped by 5 bases and J by 0 bases, with 19 bases between them. This CDR3 is CATSPGGDGAANYGYTF. The CDR3 region has the DNA TGTGCCACCAGCCCCGGAGGGGATGGGGCCGCTAACTATGGCTACACCTTC.

As regards this clone: The same CDR3 is also encoded by other DNA sequences in this sample. The rearrangement uses TRBV4-1 and TRBJ1-1; unclear D gene. The CDR3 sequence is 14 residues long. Germline V gives CDR1 MGHRA, CDR2 YSYEKL. Deletions cut 1 base from V and 5 bases from J, with 11 bases between. The DNA for the CDR3 is TGCGCCAGCAGCCAAGTGGAGGGTCGAACTGAAGCTTTCTTT. It translates to CASSQVEGRTEAFF.

The chain links TRBV30 to TRBJ2-3, with TRBD2 as a possible D gene (6 bases). The CDR3 runs to 15 residues. V was trimmed by 4 bases and J by 3 bases, leaving 17 bases between them. Germline V gene lookup returns CDR1 GTSNPN and CDR2 SVGIG (reference sequence). The CDR3: CAWTRLGTLTDTQYF. CDR3 in DNA: TGTGCCTGGACCCGACTAGGAACCCTAACAGATACGCAGTATTTT. The variable domain in full, with the rest retrieved from reference TRBV30 and TRBJ2-3, is SQTIHQWPATLVQPVGSPLSLECTVEGTSNPNLYWYRQAAGRGLQLLFYSVGIGQISSEVPQNLSASRPQDRQFILSSKKLLLSDSGFYLCAWTRLGTLTDTQYFGPGTRLTVL.

This sequence joins TRBV11-3 and TRBJ2-2; D gene ambiguous. The V end lost 6 bases, the J end lost 7 bases, and 18 bases lay between the germline ends. The CDR3 covers 15 residues. CDR1 is SGHNT and CDR2 is YENEEA in the germline V gene. This chain's CDR3 is CASSRGSMEIGELFF. The DNA of the CDR3 is TGTGCCAGCAGTCGAGGCAGTATGGAAATCGGGGAGCTGTTTTTT.

Remarks on this clone: This same CDR3 is encoded by further DNA sequences in the sample. This chain connects TRBV6-5 to TRBJ2-7, with 11 bases aligning to TRBD1. There are 15 residues in the CDR3. The J segment lost 2 bases and the V segment lost 2 bases, leaving 2 bases of the junction unmatched. Per the germline V gene, CDR1 is MNHEY and CDR2 is SVGAGI. This CDR3 reads CASSYGDRGTYEQYF. The CDR3 coding sequence is TGTGCCAGCAGTTACGGGGACAGGGGGACCTACGAGCAGTACTTC.

The rearrangement joins TRBV4-3 to TRBJ2-3, with 8 nucleotides matching TRBD2. V trimming: 0 bases; J trimming: 0 bases; junction bases outside the gene matches: 8. The CDR3 spans 18 residues. Germline V gene data show CDR1 as LGHNA and CDR2 as YSLEER. The chain's CDR3 is CASSQDVLGLGSTDTQYF. In DNA, the CDR3 is TGCGCCAGCAGCCAAGATGTCTTGGGACTAGGAAGCACAGATACGCAGTATTTT.

The chain joins TRBV9 to TRBJ2-3, with 12 bases fitting TRBD2. CDR1 and CDR2 from the germline V gene are SGDLS and YYNGEE. Trimming cost V 2 bases and J 0 bases; bases outside gene matches: 4. CDR3 length: 17 amino acids. In DNA, the CDR3 is TGTGCCAGCAGCGTCGAGACTAGCGGGGGAAGCACAGATACGCAGTATTTT. It is translated as CASSVETSGGSTDTQYF.

Here the CDR3 reads CASSLSTVVYTF. CDR3 sequence (DNA): TGTGCCAGCAGCTTATCTACCGTTGTCTACACCTTC. The genes are TRBV7-9 and TRBJ1-2; D uncertain. The CDR3 is 12 amino acids. From germline, CDR1 is SEHNR and CDR2 FQNEAQ (reference sequence). V lost 2 bases, J lost 10 bases, and 11 bases lay in between.

V usage is TRBV28 and J usage is TRBJ1-1; weak D call: TRBD1 (5 bases). V lost 6 bases to trimming and J lost 3 bases, with 11 bases between them. The CDR3 length is 13 residues. Germline CDR1 reads MDHEN; CDR2 reads SYDVKM. CDR3 nucleotides: TGTGCCAGCAGCTGGGACCGTCACACTGAAGCTTTCTTT. As protein: CASSWDRHTEAFF. The variable domain in full, completed from reference TRBV28 and TRBJ1-1, reads DVKVTQSSRYLVKRTGEKVFLECVQDMDHENMFWYRQDPGLGLRLIYFSYDVKMKEKGDIPEGYSVSREKKERFSLILESASTNQTSMYLCASSWDRHTEAFFGQGTRLTVV.

The chain couples TRBV18 to TRBJ2-5; 8 nucleotides match TRBD1. V was clipped by 2 bases and J by 0 bases; unmatched bases: 11. The CDR3 sequence is 18 residues long. CDR1 and CDR2 from the germline V gene are KGHSH and LQKENI. CDR3: CASSPAGGQGLYQETQYF. CDR3 coding DNA: TGTGCCAGCTCACCAGCCGGTGGACAGGGCTTGTACCAAGAGACCCAGTACTTC. The entire variable domain, with the rest obtained from reference TRBV18 and TRBJ2-5, is as follows: NAGVMQNPRHLVRRRGQEARLRCSPMKGHSHVYWYRQLPEEGLKFMVYLQKENIIDESGMPKERFSAEFPKEGPSILRIQQVVRGDSAAYFCASSPAGGQGLYQETQYFGPGTRLLVL.

The chain couples TRBV27 to TRBJ1-1; no firm D call. The CDR3 has 15 amino acids. Trimming left V 2 bases short and J 3 bases short, with 13 bases between. Germline loops: CDR1 MNHEY, CDR2 SMNVEV (reference sequence). The DNA of the CDR3 is TGTGCCAGCAGTTTAGGTACGGAGGTTCACACTGAAGCTTTCTTT. Translated: CASSLGTEVHTEAFF.

This clone has only one observation. The chain couples TRBV2 to TRBJ1-1; 11 bases line up with TRBD1. The CDR3 loop spans 15 amino acids. With 7 bases clipped from V and 3 bases from J, the junction kept 7 bases outside the gene matches. Germline CDR1 SNHLY, CDR2 FYNNEI. The CDR3 nucleotides are TGTGCCAGCACCAGGACAGGGGGCAGGGACACTGAAGCTTTCTTT. Amino acids: CASTRTGGRDTEAFF.

As to this clone: The sample holds other DNA sequences that translate to the same CDR3. The V gene is TRBV7-9, the J gene TRBJ1-5, with a tentative D call TRBD1 (6 bases). Deletions cut 5 bases from V and 1 base from J, with 9 bases between. The CDR3 runs to 14 residues. CDR1 and CDR2 from the germline V gene are SEHNR and FQNEAQ (reference sequence). The CDR3 protein is CASSPTGSNQPQHF. The CDR3 DNA reads TGTGCCAGCAGCCCAACAGGGAGCAATCAGCCCCAGCATTTT.

The V call is TRBV28, the J call TRBJ2-7, with 9 bases matching TRBD2. V lost 6 bases and J lost 0; bases outside the gene matches: 6. From germline, CDR1 is MDHEN and CDR2 SYDVKM. The CDR3 extends over 15 amino acids. The CDR3 loop reads CASSPGTSISYEQYF. The CDR3 DNA is TGTGCCAGCAGCCCCGGGACTAGCATCTCCTACGAGCAGTACTTC.

The chain employs TRBV4-3 and TRBJ2-3, with D perhaps TRBD2 (5 bases). Germline V lookup: CDR1 LGHNA, CDR2 YSLEER. Trimming took off 4 bases at V and 4 bases at J, with 15 bases between the two ends. This CDR3 has 15 residues. CDR3 DNA sequence: TGCGCCAGCAGCCGACTTAGCGCGGTGGCAGATACGCAGTATTTT. Amino acid sequence: CASSRLSAVADTQYF.

This sequence joins TRBV15 and TRBJ1-2; 8 bases are shared with TRBD1. The CDR3 has 16 residues. V shed 3 bases, J shed 2 bases, and the junction held 8 bases outside the gene matches. Germline V gene lookup returns CDR1 LNHNV and CDR2 YYDKDF (reference sequence). CDR3: CATSRAGGSLNYGYTF. The CDR3 DNA follows: TGTGCCACCAGCAGGGCAGGGGGCTCCCTCAACTATGGCTACACCTTC.

About this clone itself: Distinct nucleotide sequences in the sample also encode this CDR3. This chain links TRBV10-3 with TRBJ1-5; D is undetermined. Germline V gene lookup returns CDR1 ENHRY and CDR2 SYGVKD. Trimming stripped 4 bases from V and 2 bases from J, with 6 bases between. This CDR3 contains 13 residues. The CDR3 DNA follows: TGTGCCATCAGTGCAGAGGGCAATCAGCCCCAGCATTTT. It specifies CAISAEGNQPQHF.

Here the CDR3 reads CASSDPDNEQFF. The CDR3 DNA sequence: TGTGCCAGCAGTGACCCGGACAATGAGCAGTTCTTC. The chain joins TRBV6-4 to TRBJ2-1, with D unresolved. Germline assignment: CDR1 MRHNA and CDR2 SNTAGT. With 2 bases removed from V and 5 bases from J, the gap between germline ends came to 4 bases. The CDR3 totals 12 residues.